The clone carrying this T cell receptor (beta chain) was recorded many times. Its antigen is not identified. A single record per CDR3 protein comes from TCRdb applying MiXCR to the 5' RACE reads. This table holds a few hundred thousand distinct CDR3 sequences, about 20% found once. Germline V gene lookup returns CDR1 DFQATT and CDR2 SNEGSKA (reference sequence). CDR3 size: 11 residues. The germline V and J ends were trimmed by 6 bases and 8 bases, with 12 bases remaining between them. The data were taken from a study of T-cell memory formation after mild COVID-19. General study results and limits: Most CD4+ clones that shrank were in CM and EM, while CD8+ ones turned up in EMRA. Among clones contracting day 15 to 85, CD4/CD8 was balanced, whereas later expanders leaned CD4+.

The chain combines TRBV20-1 with TRBJ2-3; D tentatively reads TRBD1 or TRBD2 (5 bases each). This sequence originates from a man aged 18 to 29 who had mild COVID-19 (a few samples of this study predate the infection). Cell type and time point are not known. The sample taken for sequencing was PBMCs or a T cell subset sorted from them (not recorded which). DNA for the CDR3: TGCAGTGCCCCCGAGGGGACTACGCAGTATTTT. Protein product: CSAPEGTTQYF.